The sequence of this T cell receptor (beta chain) was determined in a study of cytotoxic CD8 clonotypes in ibrutinib-treated CLL. Study-wide background: Responses: around 24 partial, 2 complete; after median about 68 months, about 15 stayed remitted, roughly 12 progressed. Notes on the study in general: Lymph node repertoires were not studied, and sampling times were unmatched. Public clonotypes (which were uncommon) either contracted or remained stable on treatment.

Concerning this clone: Antigen: not known.

The V and J ends lost 4 bases and 5 bases, in that order; junction bases with no gene match: 5. CDR1 and CDR2 (germline): ENHRY, SYGVKD. The CDR3 is 14 amino acids. Profiled with immunoSEQ multiplex PCR; TCRdb holds only in-frame clones, not every one. The sample has roughly 130,000 clones; over 60% are singletons. The sequenced sample was PBMCs, obtained after 12 months of ibrutinib treatment. This TCR was sampled from a human donor with chronic lymphocytic leukemia. The chain has TRBV10-3 and TRBJ1-1; 9 nucleotides line up with TRBD1. CDR3: CAISGDRAGTEAFF. DNA of the CDR3: TGTGCCATCAGTGGGGACAGGGCGGGGACTGAAGCTTTCTTT.